These 17 T cell receptor beta chains share one sample of origin, sequenced in a study of tumor-infiltrating lymphocytes in primary liver carcinoma. Unsorted bulk tissue, about 18-31 mg of it, served as the source for co-extraction of RNA and DNA. A primer in the constant region served to generate TCR beta cDNA from 450 to 650 ng of total RNA. Researchers made the TCR beta libraries by running three nested multiplex PCR rounds with slightly modified ARM-PCR. TRBV1-TRBV30 forward primers and a C-beta reverse primer were used in the first two PCR rounds, which each ran for about 11 cycles. Each CDR3 protein gets one entry after TCRdb re-called the multiplex PCR reads with MiXCR. Of more than 95,000 distinct CDR3 sequences in the sample, 80% to 85% were seen once. The sequenced sample consisted of liver tumor tissue from sampling region 3. Noted subset: tumor region T3, left-lateral pole. Receptors were obtained from a man in his forties with primary liver carcinoma and hepatitis B virus infection.

This clonotype appeared a single time. A junction end diverges from the germline sequence, so it may reflect a read error. V is TRBV12-5 and J is TRBJ2-1, with D hard to call. CDR3 size: 12 residues. Germline CDR1 and CDR2: LGHNT and FRNRAP. The CDR3 reads CGSGLQGGEQFF. DNA for the CDR3: TGTGGTAGTGGTCTCCAAGGTGGTGAGCAGTTCTTC.

The CDR3 coding sequence is TGTGCCAGCAGCCTCTTAGACGATCACCCCCAGTATTTT. Amino acids: CASSLLDDHPQYF. The chain joins TRBV12-3 or TRBV12-4 to TRBJ1-5; unclear D gene. The end of the DNA fits TRBJ2-3 better, so the J call may be wrong. The CDR3 extends over 13 amino acids.

A word on this clonotype: A much larger clone sits a single nucleotide away, making a read error possible. The V and J genes are TRBV28 and TRBJ2-2; 8 bases map to TRBD1. This CDR3 has 15 amino acids. Germline values: CDR1 MDHEN, CDR2 SYDVKM. V shed 6 bases, J shed 3 bases, and the junction held 6 bases outside the gene matches. The CDR3 sequence: CASSPGGMDTGELFF. CDR3 in DNA: TGTGCCAGCAGCCCAGGGGGCATGGACACCGGGGAGCTGTTTTTT.

The chain couples TRBV29-1 to TRBJ2-6, with D unresolved. In germline, CDR1 is SQVTM, CDR2 ANQGSEA. This CDR3 has 15 amino acids. The CDR3 DNA is TGCAACGCCATAATGAGGTCCTCTGGGGCCAACGTCCTGACTTTC. This sequence encodes CNAIMRSSGANVLTF.

About this clonotype itself: The junction shows a germline mismatch at one end, possibly a read error. The rearrangement uses TRBV29-1 and TRBJ2-2; D might be TRBD1 (6 bases). CDR3 length: 12 residues. CDR1 is SQVTM, CDR2 ANQGSEA, per germline. This CDR3 is CSIGRGTGKLFF. DNA for the CDR3: TGCAGCATCGGAAGGGGGACCGGGAAGCTGTTTTTT.

The rearrangement links TRBV20-1 to TRBJ1-4, with D unclear. Germline CDR1 DFQATT, CDR2 SNEGSKA (reference sequence). Deletions cut 2 bases from V and 2 bases from J, with 3 bases between. The CDR3 has 12 amino acids. The CDR3 sequence is CSARRTNEKLFF. CDR3 DNA sequence: TGCAGTGCTAGAAGGACTAATGAAAAACTGTTTTTT.

This clonotype was picked up one time. V gene TRBV11-3 combines with J gene TRBJ1-5; no reliable D call. Trimming removed 0 bases at V and 6 bases at J, with 12 bases between. Germline V gives CDR1 SGHNT, CDR2 YENEEA. The CDR3 is 15 residues long. The DNA for the CDR3 is TGTGCCAGCAGCTTAGATCTGGAGGTGTGTCAGCCCCAGCATTTT. As protein: CASSLDLEVCQPQHF.

Notes on this clonotype: This clone may be a read error of a much larger clone one base away. The chain links TRBV6-4 to TRBJ2-1, with TRBD2 matching over 7 bases. The CDR3 runs to 14 residues. The germline V gene encodes CDR1 MRHNA and CDR2 SNTAGT. The trim removed 4 bases at V and 7 bases at J, leaving 7 bases unmatched. The DNA of the CDR3 is TGTGCCAGCAGTGGACTAACGGGAGGTAATGAGCAGTTCTTC. Translating it yields CASSGLTGGNEQFF.

Comment on this clonotype: One base away lies a much larger clone, so this may be a sequencing read error. The chain combines TRBV25-1 with TRBJ1-5; TRBD1 might be the D (6 bases). Trimming shortened V by 7 bases and J by 1 base, and 17 bases separated the two germline ends. The CDR3 is 16 amino acids. Germline V lookup: CDR1 MGHDK, CDR2 SYGVNS. CDR3 in DNA: TGTGCCAGCACTGCTGGGGGCCTAGGGAGCAATCAGCCCCAGCATTTT. This translates into CASTAGGLGSNQPQHF.

As for this clonotype: This sequence may be a read error, since a much larger clone differs from it by one base. V and J are TRBV5-4 and TRBJ2-3; tentatively, D is TRBD2 (5 bases). Trimming took off 2 bases at V and 11 bases at J, with 12 bases between the two ends. The germline V gene encodes CDR1 SGHNT and CDR2 YYREEE (reference sequence). The CDR3 is made up of 12 amino acids. CDR3: CASSFLGSMQYF. CDR3 DNA: TGTGCCAGCAGCTTTTTGGGGAGTATGCAGTATTTT. Complete variable domain (other parts from reference TRBV5-4 and TRBJ2-3): ETGVTQSPTHLIKTRGQQVTLRCSSQSGHNTVSWYQQALGQGPQFIFQYYREEENGRGNFPPRFSGLQFPNYSSELNVNALELDDSALYLCASSFLGSMQYFGPGTRLTVL.

To note about this clonotype: The junction departs from the called germline gene at one end, perhaps through a read error. The J gene is TRBJ2-1, the V gene TRBV29-1; the match to TRBD2 covers 8 bases. The CDR3 covers 14 residues. Germline-derived CDR1 and CDR2 are SQVTM and ANQGSEA. Here the CDR3 DNA reads TGCAGTCACCATACTAGCGGAGAGTACAATGAGCAATTCTTC. Translation gives CSHHTSGEYNEQFF.

On this clonotype itself: This may be a read error, as it is one base from a much larger clone. The rearrangement links TRBV2 to TRBJ2-5; D may be TRBD2 (6 bases). The CDR3 loop spans 14 amino acids. Germline V gene sequence: CDR1 SNHLY, CDR2 FYNNEI. The chain's CDR3 is CASQEGGGYNEQSF. The DNA for the CDR3 is TGTGCCAGCCAAGAAGGAGGAGGGTACAATGAGCAGTCCTTC.

The chain links TRBV12-3 or TRBV12-4 to TRBJ2-3, with D possibly TRBD2 on 6 matching bases. V was trimmed by 10 bases and J by 3 bases, leaving 20 bases between them. The length of the CDR3 is 15 residues. In DNA, the CDR3 is TGTGCCAACAACCCAGAACTGGCGGGAACAGATACGCAGTATTTT. Protein product: CANNPELAGTDTQYF.

With respect to this clonotype: The conserved closing phenylalanine or tryptophan is absent in this CDR3, likely reflecting a read error. The DNA is omitted, as the CDR3 cannot be located on it reliably, and the CDR3 follows TCRdb's listing. V and J are TRBV29-1 and TRBJ2-1; the D call in the table, TRBD2, was not verified against the DNA. Germline CDR1 reads SQVTM; CDR2 reads ANQGSEA. The CDR3 sequence runs 14 residues, both termini included. CDR3 sequence: CSHRASGDYNERFL.

This clonotype was detected many times. The CDR3 nucleotides are TGTGCCAGCAGCTCACCCAGACCGGAGCATGAGCAGTTCTTC. Amino acid sequence: CASSSPRPEHEQFF. This chain connects TRBV7-9 to TRBJ2-1; D remains unclear. V dropped 4 bases and J dropped 8 bases, with 15 bases sitting between them. The CDR3 is 14 residues long. Looked up from germline, CDR1 is SEHNR and CDR2 is FQNEAQ (reference sequence).

This clonotype was observed a single time. This chain uses TRBV1 with TRBJ2-5. TRBV1 is a listed pseudogene. This CDR3 comprises 13 residues. The CDR3 protein is CASSHEIQETQYF. The CDR3 region has the DNA TGCGCCAGCAGTCACGAGATACAAGAGACCCAGTACTTC.

As for this clonotype: Relative to the germline gene, one junction end is altered; a read error may explain this. The chain couples TRBV6-2 or TRBV6-3 to TRBJ2-5; no reliable D call. The germline gives CDR1 MNHEY, CDR2 SVGEGT. The CDR3 spans 16 residues. The CDR3 loop reads CASSYDVEEDQETQYF. CDR3 sequence (DNA): TGTGCCAGCAGTTACGATGTGGAAGAAGACCAAGAGACCCAGTACTTT.